The 25 T cell receptor beta chains below come from one sample, sequenced in a study of T-cell reconstitution after alpha-beta-depleted transplantation in children. Preparation of the TCRbeta library used unique molecular identifiers. MiXCR, run by TCRdb on the PCR reads, gives a single entry per CDR3 protein. Counted here are about 610,000 distinct CDR3 sequences, 10% to 13% occurring once; the ten biggest clones make up roughly 4%. The sample was PBMCs from the stem cell graft donor, taken from the stem cell graft. The receptors stem from a human donor who donated a stem cell graft to a child with acute myeloid leukemia.

This clonotype has ten or more counts. The chain links TRBV7-6 to TRBJ2-1; TRBD2 matches 14 bases. CDR1 and CDR2 (germline): SGHVS, FNYEAQ. This CDR3 has 17 amino acids. Trimming at V came to 3 bases and at J to 7 bases, leaving 8 bases not matched to a gene. CDR3 loop: CASSFITGTSGSNEQFF. DNA of the CDR3: TGTGCCAGCAGCTTCATTACCGGGACTAGCGGGAGTAATGAGCAGTTCTTC.

This clonotype was picked up a small number of times. This rearrangement joins TRBV12-3 or TRBV12-4 to TRBJ2-5, with TRBD2 matching over 7 bases. The CDR3 loop spans 13 amino acids. V dropped 4 bases and J dropped 5; count of bases not matched to a gene: 4. The CDR3 spells CASSWGGDETQYF. CDR3 in DNA: TGTGCCAGCAGTTGGGGAGGGGATGAGACCCAGTACTTC.

The chain carries TRBV12-3 or TRBV12-4 and TRBJ2-1; TRBD2 aligns across 10 bases. The CDR3 has 15 amino acids. After removal of 5 bases from V and 4 bases from J, the junction contained 5 bases not matched to a gene. CDR3 coding DNA: TGTGCCAGCAGTACAACTAGCGGGATATACAATGAGCAGTTCTTC. The encoded protein is CASSTTSGIYNEQFF.

This clonotype was seen a few times. The CDR3 protein is CASSEGTSDVEQYF. Written as DNA, the CDR3 is TGTGCCAGCAGCGAGGGGACTAGCGACGTCGAGCAGTACTTC. This chain uses TRBV9 with TRBJ2-7, with 10 bases lining up with TRBD2. Trimming took 3 bases from V and 6 from J; bases not matched to a gene: 6. Per germline, CDR1 SGDLS and CDR2 YYNGEE. The length of the CDR3 is 14 residues.

Comment on this clonotype: At one end the junction does not follow the germline gene, possibly because of a read error. The chain is built from TRBV7-7 and TRBJ2-5; D may be TRBD1 (5 bases). This CDR3 is built from 13 residues. CDR1 and CDR2 (germline): SSHAT, FNYEAQ (reference sequence). The CDR3 DNA follows: TGTGCTAGCAGCTTAGGCCAGGGAAAGACCCAGTACTTC. Translated: CASSLGQGKTQYF. Looking up the rest from reference TRBV7-7 and TRBJ2-5 gives the full variable domain: GAGVSQSPRYKVTKRGQDVTLRCDPISSHATLYWYQQALGQGPEFLTYFNYEAQPDKSGLPSDRFSAERPEGSISTLTIQRTEQRDSAMYRCASSLGQGKTQYFGPGTRLLVL.

The chain has TRBV20-1 and TRBJ1-1, with D hard to call. The germline V gene has CDR1 DFQATT and CDR2 SNEGSKA (reference sequence). The CDR3 contains 15 residues. Between the trimmed V and J ends, which lost 1 base and 4 bases, there was a span of 16 bases. CDR3: CSARVSQVVGTEAFF. In DNA, the CDR3 is TGCAGTGCTAGAGTCTCCCAGGTCGTGGGCACTGAAGCTTTCTTT.

This chain uses TRBV28 with TRBJ1-4, with 8 nucleotides matching TRBD1. The CDR3 is made up of 17 amino acids. Trimming at V came to 4 bases and at J to 0 bases, leaving 7 bases not matched to a gene. The V gene's germline CDR1 is MDHEN and CDR2 SYDVKM. DNA for the CDR3: TGTGCCAGCAGTTCCCCGGGACAGGCTGCAACTAATGAAAAACTGTTTTTT. This codes for CASSSPGQAATNEKLFF.

The chain links TRBV12-3 or TRBV12-4 to TRBJ2-2; D tentatively fits TRBD1 or TRBD2 (5 bases each). Trimming stripped 1 base from V and 6 bases from J, with 12 bases between. CDR3 size: 15 residues. As DNA, the CDR3 is TGTGCCAGCAGTTTAGATCGAGGGGTACCCGGGGAGCTGTTTTTT. Encoded protein: CASSLDRGVPGELFF.

This clonotype was detected many times. V is TRBV5-1 and J is TRBJ2-3, with 7 bases aligning to TRBD1. CDR1 is SGHRS and CDR2 is YFSETQ in the germline V gene. V lost 3 bases to trimming and J lost 2 bases; unmatched junction nucleotides: 6. This CDR3 spans 15 amino acids. CDR3: CASSSIDRATDTQYF. CDR3 DNA: TGCGCCAGCAGCTCAATTGACAGGGCCACAGATACGCAGTATTTT.

On this clonotype itself: One junction end does not reproduce the germline sequence, and a read error may be involved. The CDR3 spells CGVEGDTQYF. Written as DNA, the CDR3 is TGCGGCGTTGAGGGGGATACGCAGTATTTT. This chain links TRBV29-1 with TRBJ2-3; D could derive from TRBD1 or TRBD2 (5 bases each). The germline V gene encodes CDR1 SQVTM and CDR2 ANQGSEA. CDR3 size: 10 residues.

The sample holds many counts of this clonotype. The V call is TRBV6-4, the J call TRBJ2-3; a weak D match, TRBD2 (5 bases). This CDR3 is 15 amino acids long. Germline CDR1 is MRHNA and CDR2 is SNTAGT. Deletions cut 2 bases from V and 2 bases from J, with 11 bases between. The CDR3 spells CASSDSVGITDTQYF. The CDR3 bases are TGTGCCAGCAGTGACAGTGTCGGGATCACAGATACGCAGTATTTT.

The rearrangement links TRBV20-1 to TRBJ2-7; TRBD2 agrees at 12 bases. This CDR3 is 17 amino acids long. V trimming: 1 base; J trimming: 7 bases; junction bases outside the gene matches: 14. Germline V CDR1 and CDR2: DFQATT, SNEGSKA (reference sequence). CDR3 loop: CSARAGTSGFYPREQYF. CDR3 bases: TGCAGTGCTAGAGCAGGGACTAGCGGGTTTTACCCTAGAGAGCAGTACTTC.

The V and J genes are TRBV5-1 and TRBJ2-2; TRBD1 agrees at 9 bases. Germline CDR1 reads SGHRS; CDR2 reads YFSETQ. The CDR3 contains 14 residues. V gave up 7 bases and J gave up 5 bases; unmatched junction bases: 6. CDR3 region: CASSGTGKTGELFF. Written as DNA, the CDR3 is TGCGCCAGCTCCGGGACAGGGAAGACCGGGGAGCTGTTTTTT. The whole variable domain, remainder taken from reference TRBV5-1 and TRBJ2-2, is KAGVTQTPRYLIKTRGQQVTLSCSPISGHRSVSWYQQTPGQGLQFLFEYFSETQRNKGNFPGRFSGRQFSNSRSEMNVSTLELGDSALYLCASSGTGKTGELFFGEGSRLTVL.

This clonotype was seen only a few times. J is TRBJ2-1 and V is TRBV18, with TRBD1 matching 7 bases. V shed 4 bases and J 10 bases; nucleotides not matched to a gene: 1. Per the germline V gene, CDR1 is KGHSH and CDR2 is LQKENI. The CDR3 contains 11 residues. CDR3 sequence reads: CASSRGQEQFF. The CDR3 DNA is TGTGCCAGCTCACGGGGACAGGAGCAGTTCTTC.

This clonotype was observed a handful of times. The V gene is TRBV20-1, the J gene TRBJ2-7, with D perhaps given as TRBD1 or TRBD2 (5 bases each). This CDR3 has 14 amino acids. The germline V gene has CDR1 DFQATT and CDR2 SNEGSKA (reference sequence). V lost 5 bases and J lost 2, with 16 bases in between. The CDR3 DNA sequence: TGCAGTGCTCAGGACCAGAGGGGAGCCTACGAGCAGTACTTC. The encoded protein is CSAQDQRGAYEQYF.

In this sample, this clonotype turned up many times. The chain couples TRBV25-1 to TRBJ2-2; TRBD2 is a possible D gene (6 bases). V was pared by 6 bases and J by 1 base, with 12 bases between. Per germline, CDR1 MGHDK and CDR2 SYGVNS. This CDR3 has 15 residues. In nucleotides, the CDR3 is TGTGCCAGCAGCCCCCGCGGGGAGAACACCGGGGAGCTGTTTTTT. Its translation: CASSPRGENTGELFF.

The chain combines TRBV20-1 with TRBJ2-3; D perhaps matches TRBD1 (6 bases). V lost 0 bases and J lost 6, with 13 bases in between. The germline gives CDR1 DFQATT, CDR2 SNEGSKA (reference sequence). The CDR3 extends over 14 amino acids. Written as DNA, the CDR3 is TGCAGTGCTAGAGAACCGTCGAGGGGGGATACGCAGTATTTT. This translates into CSAREPSRGDTQYF.

The J gene is TRBJ2-1, the V gene TRBV28, with 12 bases that match TRBD2. Germline V CDR1 and CDR2: MDHEN, SYDVKM. The CDR3 has 14 residues. Unmatched junction bases numbered 2, after V lost 4 bases and J lost 7 bases. CDR3 loop: CASSWGTSGNEQFF. CDR3 in DNA: TGTGCCAGCAGTTGGGGGACTAGCGGGAATGAGCAGTTCTTC.

The CDR3 DNA reads as TGTGCCAGCACCCCGTGGCGGGGCGCCGGGGAGACCCAGTACTTC. This sequence encodes CASTPWRGAGETQYF. The chain has TRBV11-2 and TRBJ2-5; possibly TRBD2 for D (6 bases). Trimming left V 7 bases short and J 5 bases short, with 20 bases between. Per germline, CDR1 SGHAT and CDR2 FQNNGV. The CDR3 totals 15 residues.

CDR3 loop: CSLNRENIQYF. The CDR3 DNA follows: TGCAGCCTAAACAGGGAAAACATTCAGTACTTC. The chain combines TRBV20-1 with TRBJ2-4; D is perhaps TRBD1 (6 bases). The CDR3 spans 11 residues. Germline lookup yields CDR1 DFQATT and CDR2 SNEGSKA (reference sequence).

This clonotype was observed a handful of times. CDR3 region: CASSPTEGASYEQYF. For the CDR3, the DNA is TGTGCCAGCAGCCCCACCGAAGGGGCTTCCTACGAGCAGTACTTC. This sequence joins TRBV7-9 and TRBJ2-7; possible D gene TRBD1, 5 bases. This CDR3 spans 15 amino acids. In germline, CDR1 is SEHNR, CDR2 FQNEAQ (reference sequence). With 5 bases removed from V and 1 base from J, the gap between germline ends came to 15 bases.

The chain employs TRBV5-6 and TRBJ2-1; the match to TRBD1 covers 7 bases. This CDR3 contains 14 residues. Germline assignment: CDR1 SGHDT and CDR2 YYEEEE. With V trimmed by 7 bases and J by 3 bases, 7 bases remained unmatched. Written as DNA, the CDR3 is TGTGCCAGCTCCCGGGACAGTGGCTACAATGAGCAGTTCTTC. It yields the protein CASSRDSGYNEQFF. Using reference TRBV5-6 and TRBJ2-1 for the parts outside the CDR3, the full variable domain is DAGVTQSPTHLIKTRGQQVTLRCSPKSGHDTVSWYQQALGQGPQFIFQYYEEEERQRGNFPDRFSGHQFPNYSSELNVNALLLGDSALYLCASSRDSGYNEQFFGPGTRLTVL.

In its sample, this clonotype was seen many times. The CDR3 reads CASSLVSGMNNEQFF. DNA for the CDR3: TGCGCCAGCAGCTTGGTCAGCGGGATGAACAATGAGCAGTTCTTC. V is TRBV5-1 and J is TRBJ2-1, with 7 positions matching TRBD2. J was trimmed by 5 bases and V by 0 bases; bases with no gene match: 5. From germline, CDR1 is SGHRS and CDR2 YFSETQ. The CDR3 is 15 amino acids.

This clonotype has a handful of counts. The chain joins TRBV20-1 to TRBJ2-5; 11 bases agree with TRBD2. V dropped 6 bases and J dropped 6; count of bases not matched to a gene: 12. The germline gives CDR1 DFQATT, CDR2 SNEGSKA (reference sequence). CDR3 size: 15 residues. In DNA form, the CDR3 reads TGCAGTGCGTGGGGACTAGCGGAGGGGGTGCAGACCCAGTACTTC. It is translated as CSAWGLAEGVQTQYF.

This clonotype was counted a few times. The gene calls are TRBV6-2 or TRBV6-3 and TRBJ1-4; 7 bases map to TRBD1. Trimming cost V 8 bases and J 5 bases; bases outside gene matches: 14. This CDR3 spans 16 amino acids. Germline-derived CDR1 and CDR2 are MNHEY and SVGEGT. CDR3 in amino acids: CASGRSMTGRNEKLFF. Here the CDR3 DNA reads TGTGCCAGCGGGCGATCGATGACAGGGAGAAATGAAAAACTGTTTTTT.